The sequence of this T cell receptor (beta chain) was determined in a study of PD-L1 blockade in urothelial cancer. Study details: Chemotherapy regimens numbering 0 to 3 had been given to patients. Analyses used blood from 3 weeks (second dose) and 6 weeks after treatment start.

As concerns this clone: What it binds is unknown.

Synthetic templates analogous to TCR were spiked into all PCRs individually. Some clones are missing from TCRdb's copy, which holds only in-frame ones; the method was immunoSEQ multiplex PCR. Of 45,000 to 60,000 clones listed, over 70% were seen once; the top ten hold about 6%. Regarding the study as a whole: Below-median TCR clonality that was measured in pretreatment blood predicted better survival.

Sequencing used PBMCs, obtained around atezolizumab (anti-PD-L1) treatment. The sequence derives from a man aged 40-49 years with urothelial cancer.

Written as DNA, the CDR3 is TGCGCCAGCAGCTTGGACAGGGGGCCGGGGACCCAGTACTTC. Amino acids: CASSLDRGPGTQYF. The chain joins TRBV5-1 to TRBJ2-5; TRBD1 matches 9 bases. CDR3 length equals 14 residues. CDR1 is SGHRS and CDR2 is YFSETQ in the germline V gene. The junction had 4 bases not matched to a gene; V was cut back by 0 bases and J by 7 bases.